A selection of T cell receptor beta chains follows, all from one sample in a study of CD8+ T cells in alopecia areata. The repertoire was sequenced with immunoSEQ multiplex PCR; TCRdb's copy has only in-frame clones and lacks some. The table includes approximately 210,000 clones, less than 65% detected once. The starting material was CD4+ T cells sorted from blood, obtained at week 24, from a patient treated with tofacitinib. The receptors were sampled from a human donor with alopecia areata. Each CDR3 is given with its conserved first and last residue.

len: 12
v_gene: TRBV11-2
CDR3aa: CASSFGNTEAFF

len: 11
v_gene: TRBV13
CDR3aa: CASSFDGELFF

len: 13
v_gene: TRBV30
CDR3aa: CAWSVRGSTEAFF

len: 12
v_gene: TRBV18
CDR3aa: CASSAVSYEQYF

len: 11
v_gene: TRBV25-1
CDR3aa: CASSESGMKYF

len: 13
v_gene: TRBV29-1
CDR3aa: CSVEGQGHNEQFF

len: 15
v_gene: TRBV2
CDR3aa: CASLLESLLNTEAFF

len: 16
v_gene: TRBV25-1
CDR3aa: CASSATDGTGFRGYTF

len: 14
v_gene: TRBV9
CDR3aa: CASSSSAAGRGYTF

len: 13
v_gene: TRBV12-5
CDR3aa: CASGLDVLVTQYF

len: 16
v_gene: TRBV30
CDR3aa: CAWSAWGAAIGDTQYF

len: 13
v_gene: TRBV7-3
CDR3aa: CASSLREGDTQYF

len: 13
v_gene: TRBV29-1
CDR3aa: CSVEALGTPGYTF

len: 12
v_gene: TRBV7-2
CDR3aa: CASSQIQGEQYF

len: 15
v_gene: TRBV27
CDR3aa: CASSQTGVGNSPLHF

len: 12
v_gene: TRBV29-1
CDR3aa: CSVETGGEKLFF

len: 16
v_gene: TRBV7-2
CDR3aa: CASSLDGRSSYNEQFF

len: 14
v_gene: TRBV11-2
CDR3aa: CASSLDSRTYGYTF

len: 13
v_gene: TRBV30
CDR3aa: CAWASRGGDEQFF

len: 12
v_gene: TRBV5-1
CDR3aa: CASSLPQDTQYF

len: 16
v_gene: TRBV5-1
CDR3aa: CASSLAGRGGPDTQYF

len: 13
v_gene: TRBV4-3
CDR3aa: CASSQDSNQPQHF

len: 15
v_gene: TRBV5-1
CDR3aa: CASRPGQNTNYGYTF

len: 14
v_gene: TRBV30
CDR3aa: CAWSVLQGSYEQYF

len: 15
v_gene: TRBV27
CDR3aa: CASSFGTTPNYEQYF

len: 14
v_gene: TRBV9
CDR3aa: CASSVVAQSYEQYF

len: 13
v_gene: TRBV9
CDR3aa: CASSVEGTDTQYF

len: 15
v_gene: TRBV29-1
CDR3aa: CSVLGRDRNTGELFF

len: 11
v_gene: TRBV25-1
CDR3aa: CATSSEWNQFF

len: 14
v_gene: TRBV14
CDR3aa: CASSQETGRRGYTF

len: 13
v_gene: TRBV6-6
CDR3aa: CASSSLGTYGYTF

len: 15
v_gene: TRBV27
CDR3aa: CASSLGLAGNNEQFF

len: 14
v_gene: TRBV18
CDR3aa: CASSPGGPNQPQHF

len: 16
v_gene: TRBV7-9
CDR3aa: CASSLSDRGYPYEQYF

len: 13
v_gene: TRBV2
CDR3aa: CASSVGQGGEQYF

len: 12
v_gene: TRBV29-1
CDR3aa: CSVSTMGETQYF

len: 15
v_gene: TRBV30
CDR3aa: CAWSVRGTADQPQHF